This T cell receptor beta chain derives from a study of early T cells in non-severe SARS-CoV-2 infection. Whole-study context: Whole-blood bulk RNA, unsorted, was sequenced, and chains were unpaired.

TCRdb itself ran the 5' RACE reads through MiXCR, one entry per CDR3 protein. The table shows 80,000 to 95,000 distinct CDR3 sequences, with 11% to 15% occurring only once. This clonotype has a handful of counts. Sequencing was carried out using whole blood. The TCR sequence derives from an adult who was a healthcare worker with PCR-confirmed SARS-CoV-2 infection or an uninfected control (not recorded which).

In DNA form, the CDR3 reads TGTGCCAGCAGGTGGGACGCACTGCCCCAGCATTTT. Protein sequence: CASRWDALPQHF. The chain uses TRBV6-8 and TRBJ1-5, with D maybe TRBD1 (5 bases). The germline V gene encodes CDR1 MNHGY and CDR2 SAAAGT. This CDR3 has 12 amino acids. The V end was cut by 6 bases, the J end by 9 bases, with 12 bases between.